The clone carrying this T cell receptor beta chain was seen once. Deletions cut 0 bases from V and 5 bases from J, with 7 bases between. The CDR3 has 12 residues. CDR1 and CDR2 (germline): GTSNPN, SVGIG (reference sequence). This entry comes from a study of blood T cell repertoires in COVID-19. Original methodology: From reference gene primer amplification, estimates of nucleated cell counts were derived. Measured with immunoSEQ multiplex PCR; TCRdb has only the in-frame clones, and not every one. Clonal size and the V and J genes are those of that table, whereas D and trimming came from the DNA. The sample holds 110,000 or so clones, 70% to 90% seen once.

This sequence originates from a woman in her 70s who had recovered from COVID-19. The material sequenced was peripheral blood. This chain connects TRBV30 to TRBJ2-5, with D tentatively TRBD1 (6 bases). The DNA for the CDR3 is TGTGCCTGGAGTGTAAGGGGGGAGACCCAGTACTTC. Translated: CAWSVRGETQYF.